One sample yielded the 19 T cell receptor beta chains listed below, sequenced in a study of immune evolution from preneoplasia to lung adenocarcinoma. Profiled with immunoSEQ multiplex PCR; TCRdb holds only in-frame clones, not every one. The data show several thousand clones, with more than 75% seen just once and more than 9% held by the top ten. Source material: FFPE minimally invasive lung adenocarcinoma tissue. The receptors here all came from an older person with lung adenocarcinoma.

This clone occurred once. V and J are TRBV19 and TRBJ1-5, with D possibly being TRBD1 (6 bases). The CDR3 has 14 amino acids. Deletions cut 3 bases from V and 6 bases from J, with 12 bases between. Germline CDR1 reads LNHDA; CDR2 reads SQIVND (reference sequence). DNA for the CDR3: TGTGCCAGTAGTATTTGGGGGGCGGGTCAGCCCCAGCATTTT. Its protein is CASSIWGAGQPQHF.

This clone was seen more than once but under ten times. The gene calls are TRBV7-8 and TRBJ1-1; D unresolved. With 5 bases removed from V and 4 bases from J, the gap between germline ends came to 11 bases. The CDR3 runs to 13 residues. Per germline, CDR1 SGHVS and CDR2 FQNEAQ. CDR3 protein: CASSPRMGTEAFF. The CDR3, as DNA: TGTGCCAGCAGCCCTAGGATGGGCACTGAAGCTTTCTTT.

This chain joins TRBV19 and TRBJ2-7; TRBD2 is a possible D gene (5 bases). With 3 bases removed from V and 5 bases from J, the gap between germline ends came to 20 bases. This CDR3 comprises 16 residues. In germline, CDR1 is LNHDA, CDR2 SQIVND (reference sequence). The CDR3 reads CASSISALAPGDEQYF. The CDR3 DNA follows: TGTGCCAGTAGTATTAGCGCTCTGGCGCCTGGGGACGAGCAGTACTTC.

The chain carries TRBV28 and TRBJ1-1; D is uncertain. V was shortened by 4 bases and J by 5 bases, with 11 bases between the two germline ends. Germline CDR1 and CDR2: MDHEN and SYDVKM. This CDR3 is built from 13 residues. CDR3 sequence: CASSSGRVTEAFF. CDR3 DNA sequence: TGTGCCAGCAGTTCTGGGAGGGTTACTGAAGCTTTCTTT. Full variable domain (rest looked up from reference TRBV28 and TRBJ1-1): DVKVTQSSRYLVKRTGEKVFLECVQDMDHENMFWYRQDPGLGLRLIYFSYDVKMKEKGDIPEGYSVSREKKERFSLILESASTNQTSMYLCASSSGRVTEAFFGQGTRLTVV.

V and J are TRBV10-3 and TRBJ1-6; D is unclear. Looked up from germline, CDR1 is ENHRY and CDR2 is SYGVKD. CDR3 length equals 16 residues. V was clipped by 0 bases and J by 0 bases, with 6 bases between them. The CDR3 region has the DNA TGTGCCATCAGTGAGTCGCTGAGCTCCTATAATTCACCCCTCCACTTT. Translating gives CAISESLSSYNSPLHF.

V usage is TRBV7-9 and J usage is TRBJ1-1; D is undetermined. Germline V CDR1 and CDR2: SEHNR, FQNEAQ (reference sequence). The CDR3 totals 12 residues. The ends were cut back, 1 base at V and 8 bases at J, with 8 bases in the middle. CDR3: CASSLEVGEAFF. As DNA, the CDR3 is TGTGCCAGCAGCTTAGAGGTCGGGGAAGCTTTCTTT.

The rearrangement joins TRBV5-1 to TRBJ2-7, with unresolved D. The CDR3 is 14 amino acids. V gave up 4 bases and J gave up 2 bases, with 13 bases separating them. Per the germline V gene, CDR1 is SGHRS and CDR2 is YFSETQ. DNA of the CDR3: TGCGCCAGCAGCCCAACCGGTGGAGCCTACGAGCAGTACTTC. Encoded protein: CASSPTGGAYEQYF.

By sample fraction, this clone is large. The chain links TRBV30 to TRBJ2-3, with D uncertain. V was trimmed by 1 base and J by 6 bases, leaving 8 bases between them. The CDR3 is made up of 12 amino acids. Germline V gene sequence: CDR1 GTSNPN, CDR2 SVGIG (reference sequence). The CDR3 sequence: CAWSENSDTQYF. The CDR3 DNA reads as TGTGCCTGGAGTGAGAATAGCGATACGCAGTATTTT.

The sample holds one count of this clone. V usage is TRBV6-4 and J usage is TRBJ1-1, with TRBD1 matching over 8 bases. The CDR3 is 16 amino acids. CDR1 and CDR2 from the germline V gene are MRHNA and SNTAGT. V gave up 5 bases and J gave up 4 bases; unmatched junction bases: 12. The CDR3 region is CASSRRAGGSGTEAFF. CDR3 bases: TGTGCCAGCAGTCGGAGGGCAGGGGGCTCGGGCACTGAAGCTTTCTTT.

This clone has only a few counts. CDR3 DNA sequence: TGCGCCAGCAGCTCTGGACAGGCGGCGGGTGGAAAACTGTTTTTT. Amino acids: CASSSGQAAGGKLFF. The chain joins TRBV5-1 to TRBJ1-4; 7 bases map to TRBD1. This CDR3 spans 15 amino acids. Losses at the gene ends were 3 bases for V and 10 bases for J; bases not matched to a gene: 12. Germline CDR1 is SGHRS and CDR2 is YFSETQ.

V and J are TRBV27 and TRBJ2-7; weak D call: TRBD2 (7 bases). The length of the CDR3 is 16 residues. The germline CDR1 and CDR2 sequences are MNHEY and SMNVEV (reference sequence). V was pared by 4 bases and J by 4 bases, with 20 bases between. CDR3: CASSYLREGGDYEQYF. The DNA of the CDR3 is TGTGCCAGCAGTTATCTCAGGGAAGGGGGGGATTACGAGCAGTACTTC.

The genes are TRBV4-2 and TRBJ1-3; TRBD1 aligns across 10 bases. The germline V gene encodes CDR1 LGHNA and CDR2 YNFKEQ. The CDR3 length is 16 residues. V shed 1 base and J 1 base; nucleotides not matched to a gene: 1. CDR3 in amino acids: CASSQGQGASGNTIYF. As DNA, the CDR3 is TGTGCCAGCAGCCAAGGACAGGGGGCGTCTGGAAACACCATATATTTT.

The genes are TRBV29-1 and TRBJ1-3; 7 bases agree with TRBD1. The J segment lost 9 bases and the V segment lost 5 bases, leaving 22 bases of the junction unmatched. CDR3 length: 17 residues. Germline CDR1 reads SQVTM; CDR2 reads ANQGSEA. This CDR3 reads CSVSPRTGQSNGGTIYF. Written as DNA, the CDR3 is TGCAGCGTTTCTCCCCGTACGGGACAGTCGAATGGGGGCACCATATATTTT. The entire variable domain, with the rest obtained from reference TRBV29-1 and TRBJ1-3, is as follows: SAVISQKPSRDICQRGTSLTIQCQVDSQVTMMFWYRQQPGQSLTLIATANQGSEATYESGFVIDKFPISRPNLTFSTLTVSNMSPEDSSIYLCSVSPRTGQSNGGTIYFGEGSWLTVV.

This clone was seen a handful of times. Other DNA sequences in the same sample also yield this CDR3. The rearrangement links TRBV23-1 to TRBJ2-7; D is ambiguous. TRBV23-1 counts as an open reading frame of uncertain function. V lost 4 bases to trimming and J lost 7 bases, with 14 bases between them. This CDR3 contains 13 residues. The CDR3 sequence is CASSPRRRREQYF. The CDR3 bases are TGCGCCAGCAGTCCACGTCGAAGGCGTGAGCAGTACTTC.

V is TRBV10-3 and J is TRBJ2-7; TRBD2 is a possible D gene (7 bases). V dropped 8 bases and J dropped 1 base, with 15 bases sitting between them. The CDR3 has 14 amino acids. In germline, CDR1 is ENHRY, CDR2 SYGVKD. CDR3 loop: CAIGGGSPSYEQYF. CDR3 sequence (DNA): TGTGCCATCGGGGGCGGGAGCCCATCCTACGAGCAGTACTTC.

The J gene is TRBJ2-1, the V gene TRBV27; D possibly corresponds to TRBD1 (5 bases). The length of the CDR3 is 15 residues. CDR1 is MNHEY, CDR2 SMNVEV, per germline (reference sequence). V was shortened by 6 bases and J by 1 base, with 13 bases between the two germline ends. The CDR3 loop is CASRRQFYSYNEQFF. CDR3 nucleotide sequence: TGTGCCAGCAGGCGACAGTTTTATTCCTACAATGAGCAGTTCTTC.

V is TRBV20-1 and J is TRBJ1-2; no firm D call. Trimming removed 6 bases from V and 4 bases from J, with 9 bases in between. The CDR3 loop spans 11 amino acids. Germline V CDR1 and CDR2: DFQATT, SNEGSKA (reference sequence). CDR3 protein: CSATGSYGYTF. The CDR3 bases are TGCAGTGCGACGGGCTCCTATGGCTACACCTTC.

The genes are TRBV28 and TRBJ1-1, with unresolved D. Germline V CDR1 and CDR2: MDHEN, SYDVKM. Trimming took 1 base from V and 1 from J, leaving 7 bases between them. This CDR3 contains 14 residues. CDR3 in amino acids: CASSLLQQNTEAFF. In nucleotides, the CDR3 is TGTGCCAGCAGTTTATTACAGCAGAACACTGAAGCTTTCTTT.

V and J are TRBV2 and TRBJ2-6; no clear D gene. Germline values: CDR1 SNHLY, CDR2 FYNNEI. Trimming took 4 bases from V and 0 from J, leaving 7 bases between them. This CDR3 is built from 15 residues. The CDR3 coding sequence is TGTGCCAGCAGTGCCGGGCCCTCTGGGGCCAACGTCCTGACTTTC. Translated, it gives CASSAGPSGANVLTF.